The 7 T cell receptor beta chains presented below share a single source sample, sequenced in a study of CXCR3-negative and CXCR3-positive naive CD8 T cells. The authors prepared UMI-labeled TRB cDNA libraries by 5' RACE. TCRdb reprocessed the 5' RACE reads and keeps a single row for each CDR3 protein, giving no DNA. The table for this sample gives about 40,000 distinct CDR3 sequences. The sequenced sample consisted of naive CXCR3- CD8+ T cells from blood. Subset described: CD45RO-CCR7+CD27+CD95- naive CD8+ T cells lacking CXCR3 (TNR3-). All receptors come from a human donor in good health. Some clones in this sample may be carry-over from other donors' samples.

V usage is TRBV12-3 or TRBV12-4 and J usage is TRBJ1-2; there is no DNA to check the TCRdb D call of TRBD1. The CDR3 is 19 residues long. CDR3 residues: CASSLALITGQRGFYGYTF.

The chain links TRBV7-3 to TRBJ2-2. The CDR3 is made up of 16 amino acids. Germline CDR1 and CDR2: SGHTA and FQGTGA. This chain's CDR3 is CASSLTGYANTGELFF.

This chain links TRBV7-9 with TRBJ2-7; TCRdb outputs TRBD2, but without DNA this stays unchecked. Germline lookup yields CDR1 SEHNR and CDR2 FQNEAQ (reference sequence). The CDR3 is 15 amino acids. The CDR3: CASSVTSGLSYEQYF.

The chain carries TRBV10-1 and TRBJ1-1; with no DNA, the TCRdb D assignment of TRBD1 cannot be verified. Germline values: CDR1 WNHNN, CDR2 SYGVQD (reference sequence). The CDR3 runs to 13 residues. The CDR3: CASSESGKGEAFF.

J is TRBJ1-2 and V is TRBV27; with no DNA, the TCRdb D assignment of TRBD1 cannot be verified. The CDR3 sequence is 15 residues long. Germline CDR1 and CDR2: MNHEY and SMNVEV (reference sequence). The CDR3: CASSTGDGSPGGYTF.

The chain couples TRBV12-3 or TRBV12-4 to TRBJ2-3; TCRdb gives TRBD2 as the D gene, but with no DNA this cannot be confirmed. The CDR3 totals 14 residues. CDR3 sequence: CATRTSGDTDTQYF.

The chain is built from TRBV9 and TRBJ2-5; TCRdb proposes TRBD1, but this gene call is untestable without DNA. The CDR3 is made up of 17 amino acids. Germline assignment: CDR1 SGDLS and CDR2 YYNGEE. Here the CDR3 reads CASSAFTAVLGTETQYF. The full variable domain, in which reference TRBV9 and TRBJ2-5 provide the parts outside the CDR3, is DSGVTQTPKHLITATGQRVTLRCSPRSGDLSVYWYQQSLDQGLQFLIQYYNGEERAKGNILERFSAQQFPDLHSELNLSSLELGDSALYFCASSAFTAVLGTETQYFGPGTRLLVL.